The text below deals with one T cell receptor beta chain. Germline V gene sequence: CDR1 SGHRS, CDR2 YFSETQ. V dropped 0 bases and J dropped 5; count of bases not matched to a gene: 9. The CDR3 covers 17 residues. This specimen comes from a study of blood T cell repertoires in COVID-19. Study-level information: Acute and convalescent COVID-19 specimens originated in the United States, Italy and Spain. PBMCs, B-cell-depleted T cells, or T cells provided the cDNA or gDNA that made up the material.

How the authors handled the data: Nucleated cell number was recorded as an estimate derived from reference gene primer amplification. Repertoires were generated with immunoSEQ multiplex PCR, while TCRdb's copy carries only in-frame clones and drops some. The V and J calls and clone size are taken from that table; D and trimming were inferred from the DNA. Among 200,000 to 300,000 clones, roughly 86% were seen once, and the ten largest hold 2.3%. The sequenced material came from peripheral blood. V usage is TRBV5-1 and J usage is TRBJ2-5; TRBD2 matches 11 bases. The TCR sequence derives from a woman aged 45-65 years with acute or convalescent COVID-19. In nucleotides, the CDR3 is TGCGCCAGCAGCTTGGAAGTGACTAGCGGGAAGGGGGAGACCCAGTACTTC. Protein sequence: CASSLEVTSGKGETQYF.